This T cell receptor beta chain was sequenced for a study of response to subunit inactivated influenza vaccine. One entry per CDR3 protein, called by TCRdb with MiXCR from the RT-PCR reads. The sample lists about 520,000 distinct CDR3 sequences, roughly 7.6% occurring once. With 5 bases clipped from V and 11 bases from J, the junction kept 5 bases outside the gene matches. The CDR3 spans 12 residues. Germline V lookup: CDR1 MNHNY, CDR2 SVGAGI (reference sequence). A note on this clonotype: The antigen remains undetermined.

Study-wide results and limits: After each seasonal influenza vaccination, few new T cells are recruited, the authors suggested.

The receptor was isolated from a man between 50 and 75 years old who received an inactivated influenza vaccine. Source: PBMCs from blood, taken less than 30 months after vaccination. The chain has TRBV6-6 and TRBJ1-4, with 7 bases that match TRBD1. CDR3 in DNA: TGTGCCAGCAGTCCAGGGACAGTGAAACTGTTTTTT. As protein: CASSPGTVKLFF.